This TCR beta chain was obtained from a study of type 1 regulatory T cells. Study as a whole: T-allo10 is an in vitro-generated, Tr1-enriched CD4 T cell product specific for alloantigen.

Each CDR3 protein is one row after TCRdb ran MiXCR on the reads. This sample carries about 69,000 distinct CDR3 sequences, about 20% of them seen once, and the ten largest clones take 8.3%. Study observations and caveats: Compared with non-Tr1 cells, Tr1 cells showed a narrower TCR repertoire.

There are many counts of this clonotype. What it binds is not known. CDR1 is SGDLS and CDR2 is YYNGEE in the germline V gene. CDR3 size: 14 residues. The ends were cut back, 4 bases at V and 2 bases at J, with 9 bases in the middle. The chain is built from TRBV9 and TRBJ2-2; D is perhaps TRBD1 (5 bases). The TCR comes from a human donor in good health. Sequencing used cultured type 1 regulatory T (Tr1) cells, either the whole culture or a sorted fraction (not recorded which). For the CDR3, the DNA is TGTGCCAGCAGCTTTACAGGAAACACCGGGGAGCTGTTTTTT. Translating gives CASSFTGNTGELFF. The entire variable domain, with the rest obtained from reference TRBV9 and TRBJ2-2, is as follows: DSGVTQTPKHLITATGQRVTLRCSPRSGDLSVYWYQQSLDQGLQFLIQYYNGEERAKGNILERFSAQQFPDLHSELNLSSLELGDSALYFCASSFTGNTGELFFGEGSRLTVL.